A selection of T cell receptor beta chains follows, all from one sample in a study of cytomegalovirus exposure and HLA in healthy donors. Assay used: immunoSEQ multiplex PCR; TCRdb lists only in-frame clones, some missing. The sample consists of over 150,000 clones, approximately 70% of them appearing once. Sequenced sample: PBMCs. These receptors were collected from a woman aged 40 to 50 in good health and CMV-seropositive. CDR3s include the opening cysteine and the closing phenylalanine or tryptophan. D genes are given only for firm matches. Where a row states a size, it is once, few, many or the class of an expanded clone; other rows omit it.

V	J	D	size	DNA	CDR3
TRBV7-2	TRBJ2-1	TRBD2	.	TGTGCCAGCAGCCCCCACCTTCAGCGGGAGGACAATGAGCAGTTCTTC	CASSPHLQREDNEQFF
TRBV18	TRBJ1-4	.	.	TGTGCCAGCTCACCAGGGCTGGTGGAAAAACTGTTTTTT	CASSPGLVEKLFF
TRBV7-2	TRBJ2-2	TRBD1	.	TGTGCCAGCAGCCAACAGGGGTGGGACACCGGGGAGCTGTTTTTT	CASSQQGWDTGELFF
TRBV28	TRBJ1-3	TRBD1	.	TGTGCCAGCGGGGGACAGGCGATCTCTGGAAACACCATATATTTT	CASGGQAISGNTIYF
TRBV2	TRBJ1-4	.	.	TGTGCCAGCAGTGCGGACGGGCCCCAGGGACTGTTTTTT	CASSADGPQGLFF
TRBV7-2	TRBJ1-4	TRBD1	.	TGTGCCAGCAGCACCGACAGGGGGCGTTTGAAACTGTTTTTT	CASSTDRGRLKLFF
TRBV4-3	TRBJ2-3	TRBD2	.	TGCGCCAGCAGCCAGGACCGACGCGGGGGGGCCGTAGATACGCAGTATTTT	CASSQDRRGGAVDTQYF
TRBV5-6	TRBJ2-2	.	few	TGTGCCAGCAGCTTGAACCGGGGGACCGGGGAGCTGTTTTTT	CASSLNRGTGELFF
TRBV28	TRBJ1-5	TRBD1	.	TGTGCCAGCAGATCCCCGGCAGGGGGAGCGCAGCCCCAGCATTTT	CASRSPAGGAQPQHF
TRBV5-1	TRBJ2-3	TRBD2	few	TGCGCCAGCAGCCCCGGGGCGGGGGGGCAAGATACGCAGTATTTT	CASSPGAGGQDTQYF
TRBV11-1	TRBJ2-7	.	.	TGTGCCAGCAGCTTACCGGGCTACGAGCAGTACTTC	CASSLPGYEQYF
TRBV27	TRBJ2-5	TRBD2	.	TGTGCCAGCAGTCCAGGACTAGCGGGGACCCAGTACTTC	CASSPGLAGTQYF
TRBV18	TRBJ1-5	.	.	TGTGCCAGCTCACCAGTTCGGAGTAATAGCAATCAGCCCCAGAATTTT	CASSPVRSNSNQPQNF
TRBV7-9	TRBJ2-7	.	.	TGTGCCAGCAGCCCTATCTACGAGCAGTACTTC	CASSPIYEQYF
TRBV19	TRBJ1-5	TRBD1	.	TGTGCCAGTAGTGACGTACAGGGGTTCAATCAGCCCCAGCATTTT	CASSDVQGFNQPQHF
TRBV6-6	TRBJ1-1	.	.	TGTGCCAGCAAGAACCTTGGGGGGTTCACTGAAGCTTTCTTT	CASKNLGGFTEAFF
TRBV7-9	TRBJ2-2	.	few	TGTTCCAGCAGCTCCGAGGCAGGGGGGACCGGGGAGCTGTTTTTT	CSSSSEAGGTGELFF
TRBV7-7	TRBJ2-2	.	.	TGTGCTAGCAGCTTTATGACAGAAACCGGGGAGCTGTTTTTT	CASSFMTETGELFF
TRBV7-6	TRBJ2-5	TRBD1	few	TGTGCCAGCAGCCGCCGGGACAGAGAGACCCAGTACTTC	CASSRRDRETQYF
TRBV5-1	TRBJ2-4	TRBD1	.	TGCGCCAGCAGCCAAGGACAGGGGCTCGGACACATTCAGTACTTC	CASSQGQGLGHIQYF
TRBV5-1	TRBJ2-5	.	.	TGCGCCAGCAGCTCGGGGAGGCAAGAGACCCAGTACTTC	CASSSGRQETQYF
TRBV4-3	TRBJ1-1	.	once	TGCGCCAGCAGCCAAGACCCCCCGGGATCTATGAACACTGAAGCTTTCTTT	CASSQDPPGSMNTEAFF